This TCR beta chain is drawn from a study of siplizumab effects on memory and regulatory T cells. The CDR3 has 14 residues. CDR1 SGHTA and CDR2 FQGNSA come from the germline V gene. Trimming stripped 6 bases from V and 4 bases from J, with 15 bases between. Sequencing used immunoSEQ multiplex PCR; TCRdb keeps in-frame clones, though not all of them. The profile shows 55,000 to 70,000 clones, approximately 93% of them singletons. Overall study results and limits: In siplizumab conditions, mappable alloreactive CD4+ clones averaged approximately 70% Treg-derived, against around 30% in controls. Proliferating siplizumab-culture Treg suppressive function went unconfirmed.

For this clone: Its target is unknown.

The chain uses TRBV7-2 and TRBJ1-1; D is unresolved. Sequenced input: CD8+ T cells sorted from blood. The receptor was derived from a human donor in good health. The CDR3 sequence: CASRVVGGSTEAFF. The CDR3, as DNA: TGTGCCAGCAGGGTTGTGGGAGGAAGCACTGAAGCTTTCTTT.